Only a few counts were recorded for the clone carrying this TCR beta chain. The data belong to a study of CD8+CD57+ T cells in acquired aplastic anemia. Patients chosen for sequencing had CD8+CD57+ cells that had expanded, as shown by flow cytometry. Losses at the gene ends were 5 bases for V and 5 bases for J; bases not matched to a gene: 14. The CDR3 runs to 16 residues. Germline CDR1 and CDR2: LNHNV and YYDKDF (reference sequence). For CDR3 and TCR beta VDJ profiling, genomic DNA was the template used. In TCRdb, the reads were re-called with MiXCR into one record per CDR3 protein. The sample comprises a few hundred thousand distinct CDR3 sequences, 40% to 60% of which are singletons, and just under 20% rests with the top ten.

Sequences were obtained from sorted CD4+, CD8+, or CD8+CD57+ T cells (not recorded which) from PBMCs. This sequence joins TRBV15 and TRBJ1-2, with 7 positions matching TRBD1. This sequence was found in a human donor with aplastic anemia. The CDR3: CATSGQGTATLYGYTF. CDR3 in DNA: TGTGCCACCAGCGGCCAAGGGACAGCAACCCTGTATGGCTACACCTTC.